What follows are 3 T cell receptor beta chains derived from one specimen sequenced in a study of blood T cell repertoires in COVID-19. The protocol was immunoSEQ multiplex PCR, while the TCRdb copy is restricted to in-frame clones and leaves out a portion. Here the sample spans tens of thousands of clones, roughly 79% being singletons. The source material was peripheral blood. The receptors were gathered from a man in his 70s with acute or convalescent COVID-19.

This sequence joins TRBV24-1 and TRBJ2-2, with D perhaps matching TRBD2 (5 bases). Germline V gene data show CDR1 as KGHDR and CDR2 as SFDVKD. Trimming took 3 bases from V and 1 from J, leaving 8 bases between them. The CDR3 spans 15 residues. CDR3 loop: CATSDLAGNTGELFF. Written as DNA, the CDR3 is TGTGCCACCAGTGATCTTGCGGGGAACACCGGGGAGCTGTTTTTT.

This clone was detected once. The rearrangement links TRBV10-3 to TRBJ1-3; no reliable D call. CDR1 is ENHRY, CDR2 SYGVKD, per germline. The CDR3 runs 15 residues. V lost 0 bases and J lost 2, with 8 bases in between. CDR3 DNA sequence: TGTGCCATCAGTGAGTCTTCAGTGGCTGGAAACACCATATATTTT. This sequence encodes CAISESSVAGNTIYF.

CDR3 coding DNA: TGTGCCAGCAGCCCTCGGGGAGGGTCTAGGAACACTGAAGCTTTCTTT. Protein: CASSPRGGSRNTEAFF. J is TRBJ1-1 and V is TRBV7-2; D is unresolved. Trimming shortened V by 5 bases and J by 1 base, and 17 bases separated the two germline ends. The CDR3 loop spans 16 amino acids. Germline V gene lookup returns CDR1 SGHTA and CDR2 FQGNSA.